The present T cell receptor beta chain was sequenced within a study of blood T cell repertoires in COVID-19. At the level of the study: Acute and convalescent COVID-19 samples came from the United States, Italy and Spain.

Measured with immunoSEQ multiplex PCR; TCRdb has only the in-frame clones, and not every one. The sample has 200,000 to 250,000 clones, less than 85% seen once. This clone occurred a few times. The CDR3 sequence is 15 residues long. CDR1 SEHNR and CDR2 FQNEAQ come from the germline V gene (reference sequence). Trimming left V 1 base short and J 0 bases short, with 6 bases between. The V gene is TRBV7-9, the J gene TRBJ2-2; D is unclear. The source of this sequence is a man aged 60 to 69 who had recovered from COVID-19. What was sequenced was PBMCs or T cells enriched from blood (not recorded which). The CDR3, as DNA: TGTGCCAGCAGCTTAGATCGGGCGAACACCGGGGAGCTGTTTTTT. This encodes CASSLDRANTGELFF.